The T cell receptor (beta chain) described here comes from a study of blood T cell repertoires in COVID-19 (dated by TCRdb to the early 2020s). For context, the study as a whole: The collaborator samples originated in the United States, Italy and Spain and spanned the acute and convalescent phases of COVID-19. The prospective study material was composed of cDNA or gDNA derived from T cells, B-cell-depleted T cells, or PBMCs. The samples were drawn from two sources: the first 160 participants of the ongoing ImmuneRACE study, and fewer than 1,500 subjects contributed by 6 global collaborators. HLA class I and class II types, where available, came from metadata supplied by the sample provider rather than from assay-based typing. Nearly every sample came with metadata listing a de-identified subject ID, COVID-19 status, age in years and sex. The repertoires were released in a freely available public database intended as a resource for research on the immune response to SARS-CoV-2. The dataset comprised deeply sampled blood TCRbeta repertoires from subjects exposed to, actively infected with, or recovered from COVID-19. What the research found in general, with its limitations: The quantity of clinical and demographic metadata differed by source and by participant and was supplied without curation.

This clone was counted once. Which antigen it targets is not known. Base qualities are not provided; no much larger clone lies one nucleotide away. The junction shows trimming of 5 bases on V and 0 bases on J, and the gene matches do not reach 6 bases of it. The CDR3 numbers 16 residues from cysteine through phenylalanine. Only CDR3 DNA is held: 48 bases, read in frame from base 1. Per the germline V gene, MDHEN is the CDR1 and SYDVKM is the CDR2. Whole blood was collected in K2EDTA tubes by collaborating institutions according to the institutions' own protocols. For TCRbeta analysis, collaborators shipped samples as frozen whole blood, isolated PBMCs, or DNA extracted from either of those sample types. The immunoSEQ Assay, a bias-controlled multiplex PCR, was used to amplify TCRbeta CDR3 regions from genomic DNA. In the paper's pipeline: Nucleated cell counts per sample were estimated from amplification of reference gene primers within the assay. To quantify the absolute abundance of each unique TCRbeta CDR3 rearrangement, sequence reads were collapsed and filtered. For each sample, productive Simpson clonality was calculated as the square root of Simpson's diversity index over productive rearrangements. This is the immuneACCESS table as TCRdb keeps it, with only in-frame sequences that have V and J called. A part of the clones is gone; compared with another copy, unresolved V genes explain less than half, and the rest is unexplained. That table supplies the V and J calls and clone size; D and trimming were determined from the DNA. For this sample there are some 100,000 clones; 92% appear just once. The ten largest clones capture over 5.5% of the sample.

This TCR came from a man over 45 with active COVID-19. Recombination joined TRBV28 with TRBJ1-1, and 10 bases in between align with TRBD1. The sample taken for sequencing was peripheral blood. Here the CDR3 is given as CASSPGTGVVNTEAFF. The nucleotide sequence is given as TGTGCCAGCAGTCCCGGGACAGGGGTCGTGAACACTGAAGCTTTCTTT.